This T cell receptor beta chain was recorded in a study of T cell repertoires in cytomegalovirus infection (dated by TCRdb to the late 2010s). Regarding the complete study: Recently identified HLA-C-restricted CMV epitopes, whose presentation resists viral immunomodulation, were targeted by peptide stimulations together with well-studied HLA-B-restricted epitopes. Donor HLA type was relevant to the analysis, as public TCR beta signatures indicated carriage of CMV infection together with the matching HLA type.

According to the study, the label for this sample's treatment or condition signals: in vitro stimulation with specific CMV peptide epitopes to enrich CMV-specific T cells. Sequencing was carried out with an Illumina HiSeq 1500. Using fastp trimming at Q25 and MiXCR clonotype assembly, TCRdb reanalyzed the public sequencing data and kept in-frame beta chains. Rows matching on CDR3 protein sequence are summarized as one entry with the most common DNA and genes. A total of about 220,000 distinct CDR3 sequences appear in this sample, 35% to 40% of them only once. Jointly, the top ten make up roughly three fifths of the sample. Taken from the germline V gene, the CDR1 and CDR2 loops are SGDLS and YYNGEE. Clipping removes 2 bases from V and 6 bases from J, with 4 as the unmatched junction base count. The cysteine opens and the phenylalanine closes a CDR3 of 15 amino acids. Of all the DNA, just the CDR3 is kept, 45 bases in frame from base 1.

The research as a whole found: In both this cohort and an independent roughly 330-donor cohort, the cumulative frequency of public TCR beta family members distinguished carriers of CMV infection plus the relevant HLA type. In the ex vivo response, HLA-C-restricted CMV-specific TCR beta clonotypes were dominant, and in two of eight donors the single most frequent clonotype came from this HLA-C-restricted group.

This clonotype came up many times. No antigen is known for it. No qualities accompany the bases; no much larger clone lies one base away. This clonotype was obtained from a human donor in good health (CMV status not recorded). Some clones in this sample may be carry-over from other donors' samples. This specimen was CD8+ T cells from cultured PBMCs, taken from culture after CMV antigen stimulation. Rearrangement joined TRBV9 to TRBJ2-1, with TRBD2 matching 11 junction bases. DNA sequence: TGTGCCAGCAGCGTCTCTAGCGGGAGGACCAATGAGCAGTTCTTC. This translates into CASSVSSGRTNEQFF.